This T cell receptor beta chain was sequenced for a study of OX40 agonist ivuxolimab in advanced cancers. This clone has only one observation. The table came from immunoSEQ multiplex PCR; TCRdb's copy has only in-frame clones and leaves some out. The sample gives roughly 80,000 clones, roughly 91% of which show up once; 13% to 15% is in the top ten. J lost 2 bases, V lost 3 bases, and 13 bases had no gene match. CDR1 and CDR2 (germline): SGHRS, YFSETQ. The CDR3 extends over 17 amino acids. The rearrangement uses TRBV5-1 and TRBJ1-2; 7 bases are a match to TRBD1. The TCR sequence derives from an adult with an advanced solid tumor such as melanoma, head and neck, liver or kidney cancer. Sequenced here: CD4+ or CD8+ T cells sorted from blood, sampled in a trial of the OX40 agonist ivuxolimab. CDR3 DNA: TGCGCCAGCAGCTACCCGACAGGGAGGGAATTAAACTATGGCTACACCTTC. This codes for CASSYPTGRELNYGYTF.